These 16 T cell receptor beta chains were sequenced from one sample in a study of immune evolution from preneoplasia to lung adenocarcinoma. Assay used: immunoSEQ multiplex PCR; TCRdb lists only in-frame clones, some missing. In the table there are tens of thousands of clones, around 80% of which are singletons. Sequencing used FFPE invasive lung adenocarcinoma tissue. These receptors all stem from a person between 55 and 70 years old with lung adenocarcinoma.

This rearrangement joins TRBV7-9 to TRBJ2-1; D is possibly TRBD1 (5 bases). The CDR3 is 12 amino acids. Trimming left V 5 bases short and J 15 bases short, with 17 bases between. Germline V lookup: CDR1 SEHNR, CDR2 FQNEAQ (reference sequence). In DNA form, the CDR3 reads TGTGCCAGCAGCCCTGTAGGGGATGTACTGTTCTTC. This codes for CASSPVGDVLFF.

The V and J genes are TRBV28 and TRBJ2-5; D assignment may be TRBD1 or TRBD2 (6 bases each). The CDR3 has 15 residues. The V end lost 7 bases, the J end lost 1 base, and 16 bases lay between the germline ends. CDR1 is MDHEN and CDR2 is SYDVKM in the germline V gene. The CDR3 protein is CASTPLGGTQETQYF. As DNA, the CDR3 is TGTGCCAGCACCCCCTTAGGGGGGACCCAAGAGACCCAGTACTTC.

V usage is TRBV11-2 and J usage is TRBJ2-3; 8 nucleotides match TRBD2. Germline V gene data show CDR1 as SGHAT and CDR2 as FQNNGV. This CDR3 spans 15 amino acids. J gave up 8 bases and V 5 bases, and 12 bases lay outside the gene matches. The CDR3 DNA sequence: TGTGCCAGCAGCGAGACGGGCGGGGGGCTAGGTACGCAGTATTTT. It encodes CASSETGGGLGTQYF.

This clone was observed a handful of times. V and J are TRBV6-5 and TRBJ2-5; 9 nucleotides agree with TRBD1. The CDR3 is 13 residues long. Germline V lookup: CDR1 MNHEY, CDR2 SVGAGI. With 7 bases clipped from V and 5 bases from J, the junction kept 5 bases outside the gene matches. DNA for the CDR3: TGTGCCAGCAACCGGGACAGGGATGAGACCCAGTACTTC. Translating it yields CASNRDRDETQYF.

The CDR3 region is CASSWGTIVEETQYF. In nucleotides, the CDR3 is TGTGCCAGCAGCTGGGGGACGATTGTAGAAGAGACCCAGTACTTC. This rearrangement joins TRBV7-2 to TRBJ2-5; D assignment may be TRBD1 or TRBD2 (5 bases each). The ends were cut back, 4 bases at V and 3 bases at J, with 15 bases in the middle. The CDR3 loop spans 15 amino acids. Germline CDR1 and CDR2: SGHTA and FQGNSA.

This clone was seen only once. CDR3 sequence (DNA): TGTGCCAGCAGCTTTAAGACAAACACTGAAGCTTTCTTT. Translating it yields CASSFKTNTEAFF. The chain has TRBV5-8 and TRBJ1-1; the D is unclear. Germline V gene sequence: CDR1 SGHTS, CDR2 YDEGEE. The CDR3 is made up of 13 amino acids. V lost 2 bases to trimming and J lost 2 bases, with 7 bases between them.

This clone was found a few times. The J gene is TRBJ1-5, the V gene TRBV6-1; no definite D call. CDR1 and CDR2 from the germline V gene are MNHNS and SASEGT. The V end was cut by 3 bases, the J end by 3 bases, with 6 bases between. The CDR3 totals 13 residues. The CDR3: CASSDRTNQPQHF. Here the CDR3 DNA reads TGTGCCAGCAGTGACAGAACCAATCAGCCCCAGCATTTT.

V gene TRBV5-1 combines with J gene TRBJ2-7, with D possibly TRBD2 on 5 matching bases. The CDR3 is 14 amino acids. The germline CDR1 and CDR2 sequences are SGHRS and YFSETQ. Deletions cut 3 bases from V and 4 bases from J, with 14 bases between. This chain's CDR3 is CASSSLTGMYEQYF. The CDR3 DNA reads as TGCGCCAGCAGCTCACTTACCGGGATGTACGAGCAGTACTTC.

The chain uses TRBV9 and TRBJ2-2; 12 nucleotides line up with TRBD2. The CDR3 consists of 15 residues. The germline V gene encodes CDR1 SGDLS and CDR2 YYNGEE. The J segment lost 5 bases and the V segment lost 3 bases, leaving 2 bases of the junction unmatched. The CDR3 reads CASSATSGRTGELFF. The CDR3 region has the DNA TGTGCCAGCAGCGCTACTAGCGGGAGGACCGGGGAGCTGTTTTTT. Full variable domain (missing parts from reference TRBV9 and TRBJ2-2): DSGVTQTPKHLITATGQRVTLRCSPRSGDLSVYWYQQSLDQGLQFLIQYYNGEERAKGNILERFSAQQFPDLHSELNLSSLELGDSALYFCASSATSGRTGELFFGEGSRLTVL.

This chain links TRBV18 with TRBJ2-1, with TRBD1 as a possible D gene (6 bases). The CDR3 contains 14 residues. V was cut by 3 bases and J by 9 bases, with 15 bases left in between. Germline V CDR1 and CDR2: KGHSH, LQKENI. CDR3 protein: CASSPTLGGSEQFF. DNA of the CDR3: TGTGCCAGCTCACCTACTTTAGGGGGTAGTGAGCAGTTCTTC. The full variable domain, in which reference TRBV18 and TRBJ2-1 provide the parts outside the CDR3, is NAGVMQNPRHLVRRRGQEARLRCSPMKGHSHVYWYRQLPEEGLKFMVYLQKENIIDESGMPKERFSAEFPKEGPSILRIQQVVRGDSAAYFCASSPTLGGSEQFFGPGTRLTVL.

The chain combines TRBV5-1 with TRBJ2-7; D is unclear. Germline CDR1 reads SGHRS; CDR2 reads YFSETQ. The ends were cut back, 0 bases at V and 3 bases at J, with 10 bases in the middle. This CDR3 is 14 amino acids long. CDR3 residues: CASSLGPGDYEQYF. DNA of the CDR3: TGCGCCAGCAGCTTGGGGCCAGGTGACTACGAGCAGTACTTC.

Only one count was recorded for this clone. The chain combines TRBV9 with TRBJ2-2, with TRBD1 as a possible D gene (5 bases). Germline V gene sequence: CDR1 SGDLS, CDR2 YYNGEE. Deletions cut 3 bases from V and 5 bases from J, with 11 bases between. This CDR3 has 14 amino acids. Here the CDR3 DNA reads TGTGCCAGCAGCGAGCAGGGTTGGACCGGGGAGCTGTTTTTT. Protein: CASSEQGWTGELFF.

V gene TRBV27 combines with J gene TRBJ2-1, with D unresolved. CDR1 MNHEY and CDR2 SMNVEV come from the germline V gene (reference sequence). Deletions cut 9 bases from V and 0 bases from J, with 15 bases between. The CDR3 consists of 15 residues. CDR3 sequence: CASYQRKSSYNEQFF. CDR3 in DNA: TGTGCCAGTTATCAAAGGAAAAGCTCCTACAATGAGCAGTTCTTC.

The chain has TRBV5-1 and TRBJ2-7, with a possible D match to TRBD2 (5 bases). Trimming shortened V by 0 bases and J by 0 bases, and 10 bases separated the two germline ends. CDR1 SGHRS and CDR2 YFSETQ come from the germline V gene. This CDR3 comprises 15 residues. The CDR3 DNA follows: TGCGCCAGCAGCTTGGGGGTAGCGAGCTCCTACGAGCAGTACTTC. This gives the protein CASSLGVASSYEQYF.

This chain uses TRBV11-1 with TRBJ2-7; a possible D gene is TRBD2 (7 bases). The V gene lost 4 bases and the J gene lost 7 bases, with 17 bases spanning the gap. This CDR3 is built from 14 residues. In germline, CDR1 is SGHAT, CDR2 FQDESV (reference sequence). In nucleotides, the CDR3 is TGTGCCAGCAGCTCCCCCCGGGGGGCGGGGGAGCAGTACTTC. Its protein is CASSSPRGAGEQYF.

The chain couples TRBV28 to TRBJ2-2; D possibly corresponds to TRBD2 (6 bases). This CDR3 spans 12 amino acids. CDR1 and CDR2 (germline): MDHEN, SYDVKM. V lost 7 bases and J 6 bases, leaving 9 bases between the germline ends. CDR3 in DNA: TGTGCCAGCAATAGCGGCGCCGGGGAGCTGTTTTTT. Its translation is CASNSGAGELFF.